This TCR beta chain stems from a study of stem cell transplantation in POMP-related autoinflammatory disease. Study summary: CD8+ T cells were low and CD4+ cells naive-skewed before transplant. Study-level findings and limits: Across all analyzed T-cell subsets, patients with PRAID tended toward reduced diversity and increased clonality. Unique TRB V-J gene pairings were limited in number in patients with PRAID.

To note about this clone: No antigen is known for it.

PRAID featured prominent immunodeficiency. The method was immunoSEQ multiplex PCR; TCRdb's version includes in-frame clones alone and lacks a portion of them. Here the sample spans around 10,000 clones, around 79% being singletons. The source was CD4+ T cells from PBMCs, collected after stem cell transplantation. This clonotype was obtained from a human patient with POMP-related autoinflammation and immune dysregulation (PRAID). Some T cells may be transferred from the graft donor.

Here the CDR3 reads CAISDRDNEQFF. CDR3 bases: TGTGCCATCAGTGACAGGGACAATGAGCAGTTCTTC. The rearrangement uses TRBV10-3 and TRBJ2-1, with a tentative D call TRBD1 (5 bases). Germline V gene lookup returns CDR1 ENHRY and CDR2 SYGVKD. The V and J ends lost 3 bases and 5 bases respectively, with 5 bases between them. The CDR3 is made up of 12 amino acids.